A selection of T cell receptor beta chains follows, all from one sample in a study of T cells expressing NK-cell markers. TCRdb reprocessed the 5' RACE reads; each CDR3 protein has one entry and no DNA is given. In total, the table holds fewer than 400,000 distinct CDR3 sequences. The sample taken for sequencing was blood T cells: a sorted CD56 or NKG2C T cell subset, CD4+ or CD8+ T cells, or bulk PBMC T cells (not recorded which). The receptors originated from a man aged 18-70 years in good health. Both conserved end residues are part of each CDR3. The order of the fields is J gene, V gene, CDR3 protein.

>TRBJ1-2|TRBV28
CASSLRLGLQAGYTF
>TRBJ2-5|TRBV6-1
CASSPRGGYYLGETQYF
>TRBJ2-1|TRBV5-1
CASSLGHQSKYDEQFF
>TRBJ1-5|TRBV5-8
CASSFRQGQNQPQHF
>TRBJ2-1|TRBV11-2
CASSLRGAPFNEQFF
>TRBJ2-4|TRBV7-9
CASTSDRGSKNIQYF
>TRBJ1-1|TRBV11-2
CASTPGAGGEAFF
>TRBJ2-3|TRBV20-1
CSAKGGTSPRVDTQYF
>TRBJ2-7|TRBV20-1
CSAFNHMFSYEQYF
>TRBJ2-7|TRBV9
CASSVVGGVLGSYEQYF
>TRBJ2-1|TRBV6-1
CASSELGGGGLTQFF
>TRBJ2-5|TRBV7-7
CASSPTGVGETQYF
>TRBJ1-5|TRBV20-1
CSARDTPYGPQHF
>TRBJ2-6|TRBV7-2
CASSSAAASSGANVLTF
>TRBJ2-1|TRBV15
CASPSGGYNEQFF
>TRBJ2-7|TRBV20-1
CSADSSYEQYF
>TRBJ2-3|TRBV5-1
CASSLAPSDTQYF
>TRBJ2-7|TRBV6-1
CASSALYSGTGGYEQYF
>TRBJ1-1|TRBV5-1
CANHVWDLPITEAFF
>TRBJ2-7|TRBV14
CASSQDYGAYEQYF
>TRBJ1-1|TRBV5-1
CASSRGQGAFVSEAFF
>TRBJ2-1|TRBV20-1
CSPLRGGGFLSYNEQFF
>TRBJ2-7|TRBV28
CASSLHLAGLTYEQYF
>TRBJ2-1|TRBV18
CASSPSGAQFF
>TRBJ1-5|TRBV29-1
CSVRETGGYQPQHF
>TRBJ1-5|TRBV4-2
CASSPRDRGRGNQPQHF
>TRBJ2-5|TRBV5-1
CASSRTGVRAETQYF
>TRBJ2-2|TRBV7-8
CASSQQGRTGELFF